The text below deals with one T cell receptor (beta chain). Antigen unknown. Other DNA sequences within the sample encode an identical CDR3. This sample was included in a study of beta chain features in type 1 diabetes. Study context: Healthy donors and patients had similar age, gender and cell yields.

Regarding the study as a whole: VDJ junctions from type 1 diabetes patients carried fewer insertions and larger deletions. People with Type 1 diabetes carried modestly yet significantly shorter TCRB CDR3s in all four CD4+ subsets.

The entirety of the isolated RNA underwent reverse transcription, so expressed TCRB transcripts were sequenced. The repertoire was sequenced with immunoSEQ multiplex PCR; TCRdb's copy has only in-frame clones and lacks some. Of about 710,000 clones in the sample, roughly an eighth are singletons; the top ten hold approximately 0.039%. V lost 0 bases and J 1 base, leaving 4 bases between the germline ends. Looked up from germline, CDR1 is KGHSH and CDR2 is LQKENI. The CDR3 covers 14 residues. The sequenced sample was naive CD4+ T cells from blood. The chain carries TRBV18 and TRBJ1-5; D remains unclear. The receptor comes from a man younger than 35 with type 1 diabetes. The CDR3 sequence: CASSPPYSNQPQHF. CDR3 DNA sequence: TGTGCCAGCTCACCACCTTACAGCAATCAGCCCCAGCATTTT.